A single sample gave rise to the 5 T cell receptor beta chains below, sequenced in a study of blood T cells in healthy people across ages (dated by TCRdb to 2014 to 2015). Library preparation was by 5' RACE. These reads were obtained on an Illumina HiSeq 2500. A second PCR of about 6 to 11 cycles was run with a J-beta primer mix and a sample-barcoded 5' primer. The public reads were quality trimmed at Q25 with fastp and then assembled into clones with MiXCR by TCRdb, keeping productive beta chains. Rows with one shared CDR3 protein collapse into an entry with the most common genes and DNA. The sample records approximately 880,000 distinct CDR3 sequences, about 48% of which are singletons. The ten largest clones add up to around 15% of the sample. The specimen was blood. The receptors originated from a young man in good health.

This clonotype was observed a few times. This chain connects TRBV29-1 to TRBJ1-1; D perhaps matches TRBD1 (6 bases). The CDR3 loop spans 12 amino acids. Germline loops: CDR1 SQVTM, CDR2 ANQGSEA. The V end was cut by 7 bases, the J end by 4 bases, with 13 bases between. This CDR3 reads CSASRGVTEAFF. CDR3 nucleotides: TGCAGCGCCAGCAGGGGAGTCACTGAAGCTTTCTTT.

On this clonotype: The junction and the germline gene differ at one end; a read error may be behind it. V gene TRBV3-1 combines with J gene TRBJ1-6; no clear D gene. Per the germline V gene, CDR1 is LGHDT and CDR2 is YNNKEL (reference sequence). The CDR3 spans 14 residues. CDR3 bases: TGTGCCAGCAGCGTCCGGCGTAATAATGCACCCCTCCACTTT. Translating gives CASSVRRNNAPLHF.

CDR3 nucleotides: TGCAGTGCTAGTCCTCAAGAGGCAGGGTGGTATGGCTACACCTTC. This gives the protein CSASPQEAGWYGYTF. V usage is TRBV20-1 and J usage is TRBJ1-2, with D perhaps TRBD1 (5 bases). Germline V gives CDR1 DFQATT, CDR2 SNEGSKA (reference sequence). V gave up 3 bases and J gave up 5 bases, with 19 bases separating them. The length of the CDR3 is 15 residues.

This clonotype was counted between two and nine times. This chain joins TRBV25-1 and TRBJ2-7; D may be TRBD2 (6 bases). Per the germline V gene, CDR1 is MGHDK and CDR2 is SYGVNS. CDR3 size: 13 residues. Trimming took 3 bases from V and 4 from J, leaving 10 bases between them. CDR3 in amino acids: CASSETGLYEQYF. CDR3 nucleotide sequence: TGTGCCAGCAGTGAGACGGGACTTTACGAGCAGTACTTC.

The rearrangement links TRBV5-1 to TRBJ2-1; 10 bases are a match to TRBD2. CDR3 length: 15 amino acids. The V gene end was trimmed by 4 bases and the J gene end by 6 bases; junction bases not matched to a gene: 7. In germline, CDR1 is SGHRS, CDR2 YFSETQ. The chain's CDR3 is CASSVFSGGINEQFF. The CDR3 nucleotides are TGCGCCAGCAGCGTCTTTAGCGGGGGGATCAATGAGCAGTTCTTC.